This entry describes one T cell receptor beta chain. Its antigen is not known. Treatment described: oral pan-JAK inhibitor, 5-10 mg twice daily. The sample is drawn from a study of CD8+ T cells in alopecia areata. The study, taken as a whole, reports: Lesional tissue from the scalp (especially in alopecia totalis/universalis) showed higher clonality than normal scalp.

Extraction and reverse transcription of RNA yielded cDNA as the sequencing template. Produced via immunoSEQ multiplex PCR; TCRdb's table is partial and in-frame only. Altogether approximately 150,000 clones are present, about 88% being singletons, with the ten largest covering about 13%. The length of the CDR3 is 16 residues. Germline CDR1 reads SEHNR; CDR2 reads FQNEAQ (reference sequence). The J segment lost 4 bases and the V segment lost 3 bases, leaving 5 bases of the junction unmatched. The TCR sequence derives from a human donor with alopecia areata. This specimen consisted of CD8+ T cells sorted from blood, obtained at week 4, from a patient treated with tofacitinib. J is TRBJ2-1 and V is TRBV7-9; 11 bases align to TRBD2. CDR3 sequence: CASSFGSGRGYNEQFF. CDR3 in DNA: TGTGCCAGCAGCTTCGGTAGCGGGAGGGGTTACAATGAGCAGTTCTTC.